This TCR beta chain was sequenced for a study of blood T cell repertoires in COVID-19. About the study: PBMCs, B-cell-depleted T cells, or T cells were the source of the cDNA or gDNA that made up the material.

Study processing details: The assay estimated nucleated cells by amplifying reference gene primers. Here immunoSEQ multiplex PCR was the method, and the copy in TCRdb shows in-frame clones only, minus some. D and trimming were read from the DNA, whereas the V and J calls and clone size are those reported in that table. The repertoire includes a few hundred thousand clones, 82% of them detected once, and about 3.3% sits in the top ten. CDR3 length: 17 residues. V lost 6 bases, J lost 0 bases, and 20 bases lay in between. CDR1 is KGHSH, CDR2 LQKENI, per germline. Sequenced input: PBMCs or T cells enriched from blood (not recorded which). This chain joins TRBV18 and TRBJ1-2; D is possibly TRBD1 (6 bases). The clonotype comes from a woman aged 60-75 years who had recovered from COVID-19. The CDR3 region is CASSLARGGNANYGYTF. CDR3 nucleotides: TGTGCCAGCTCCCTAGCGAGGGGGGGCAATGCTAACTATGGCTACACCTTC.